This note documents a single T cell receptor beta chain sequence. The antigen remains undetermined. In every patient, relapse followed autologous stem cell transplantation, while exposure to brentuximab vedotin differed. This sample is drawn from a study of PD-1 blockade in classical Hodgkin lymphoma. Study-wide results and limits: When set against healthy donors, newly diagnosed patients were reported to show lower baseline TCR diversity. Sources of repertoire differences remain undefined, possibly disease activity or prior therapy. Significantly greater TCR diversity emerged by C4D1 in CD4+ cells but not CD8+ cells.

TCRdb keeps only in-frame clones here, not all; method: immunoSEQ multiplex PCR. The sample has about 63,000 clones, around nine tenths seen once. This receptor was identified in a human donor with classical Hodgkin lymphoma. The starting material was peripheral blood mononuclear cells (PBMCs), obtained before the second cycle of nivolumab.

In nucleotides, the CDR3 is TGTGCCAGCAGTCAGCGGCGGAACACCGGGGAGCTGTTTTTT. This sequence encodes CASSQRRNTGELFF. V gene TRBV2 combines with J gene TRBJ2-2, with D perhaps TRBD2 (5 bases). This CDR3 is 14 amino acids long. V was shortened by 5 bases and J by 1 base, with 8 bases between the two germline ends. The germline gives CDR1 SNHLY, CDR2 FYNNEI. Full variable domain (outside the CDR3, taken from reference TRBV2 and TRBJ2-2): EPEVTQTPSHQVTQMGQEVILRCVPISNHLYFYWYRQILGQKVEFLVSFYNNEISEKSEIFDDQFSVERPDGSNFTLKIRSTKLEDSAMYFCASSQRRNTGELFFGEGSRLTVL.